The T cell receptor (beta chain) described here comes from a study of response to subunit inactivated influenza vaccine. Overall study results and limits: Each seasonal influenza vaccination recruits few new T cells, the authors suggested.

Unmatched junction bases numbered 3, after V lost 3 bases and J lost 4 bases. The CDR3 extends over 15 amino acids. TCRdb re-analysed the RT-PCR reads in MiXCR, keeping a single row per CDR3 protein. The table includes 750,000 to 850,000 distinct CDR3 sequences, around 18% detected once. This clonotype was seen many times. Antigen: not known. The input for sequencing was PBMCs from blood, taken around 5 days after vaccination. The genes are TRBV12-3 or TRBV12-4 and TRBJ2-7; TRBD2 agrees at 13 bases. The receptor was derived from a man aged 45-65 years who received an inactivated influenza vaccine. The CDR3 loop is CASSFSGLAGYEQYF. The CDR3 bases are TGTGCCAGCAGTTTCTCGGGACTAGCGGGGTACGAGCAGTACTTC.